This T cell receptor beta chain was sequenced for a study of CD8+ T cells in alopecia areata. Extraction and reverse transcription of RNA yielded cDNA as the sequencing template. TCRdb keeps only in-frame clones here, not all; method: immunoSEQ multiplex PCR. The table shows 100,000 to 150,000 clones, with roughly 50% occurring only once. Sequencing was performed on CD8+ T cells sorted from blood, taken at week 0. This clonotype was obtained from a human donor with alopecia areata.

CDR3 in amino acids: CASSLGGISYGYTF. CDR3 coding DNA: TGCGCCAGCAGCCTAGGCGGGATCAGCTATGGCTACACCTTC. The chain joins TRBV4-1 to TRBJ1-2; D is uncertain. Germline CDR1 MGHRA, CDR2 YSYEKL. This CDR3 has 14 residues. V gave up 4 bases and J gave up 4 bases, with 13 bases separating them.